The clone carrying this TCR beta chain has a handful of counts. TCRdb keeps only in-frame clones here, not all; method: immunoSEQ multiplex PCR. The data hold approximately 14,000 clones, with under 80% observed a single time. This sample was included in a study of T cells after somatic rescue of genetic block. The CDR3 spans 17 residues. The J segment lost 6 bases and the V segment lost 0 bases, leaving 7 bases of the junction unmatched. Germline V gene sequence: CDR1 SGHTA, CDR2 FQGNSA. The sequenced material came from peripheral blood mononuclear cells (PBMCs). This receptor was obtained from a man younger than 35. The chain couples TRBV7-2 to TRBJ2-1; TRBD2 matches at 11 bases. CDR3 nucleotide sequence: TGTGCCAGCAGCTTAGCGATAAGACTAGCGGGATCCAATGAGCAGTTCTTC. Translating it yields CASSLAIRLAGSNEQFF. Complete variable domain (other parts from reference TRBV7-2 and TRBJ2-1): GAGVSQSPSNKVTEKGKDVELRCDPISGHTALYWYRQSLGQGLEFLIYFQGNSAPDKSGLPSDRFSAERTGGSVSTLTIQRTQQEDSAVYLCASSLAIRLAGSNEQFFGPGTRLTVL.